This T cell receptor beta chain was documented in a study of shared clonotypes between healthy human individuals. Produced via immunoSEQ multiplex PCR; TCRdb's table is partial and in-frame only. The repertoire holds 2 million to 3 million clones, 80% to 95% seen once, with 0.36% in the top ten. Trimming took off 2 bases at V and 5 bases at J, with 12 bases between the two ends. The V gene's germline CDR1 is SGHTA and CDR2 FQGNSA. The CDR3 totals 14 residues. The sequence was collected from a man between 18 and 35 years old in good health. Some clones in this sample may be carry-over from other donors' samples. The sequenced sample was naive CD4+ T cells from PBMCs. Specified subset: CD45RA+ positively selected. This chain joins TRBV7-2 and TRBJ2-5; the D call may be TRBD1 or TRBD2 (6 bases each). The CDR3 loop reads CASSLWGAGETQYF. The DNA of the CDR3 is TGTGCCAGCAGCTTATGGGGGGCGGGGGAGACCCAGTACTTC.